The 17 T cell receptor beta chains reported below all come from one sample, sequenced in a study of control samples from healthy donors and cancer patients (dated by TCRdb to about 2020). Library generation was performed with the immunoSEQ multiplex PCR assay. TCRdb provides this immuneACCESS table in a form limited to in-frame rearrangements. Some clones are lacking; in checked studies, under half of them reflect an unresolved V gene, and why the rest are absent is not known. A total of tens of thousands of clones appear in this sample, 75% to 90% of them only once. The ten most abundant clones make up over 9.5% of the sample. Sample: blood. All receptors derive from a man between 65 and 85 years old in good health.

In this sample, this clone turned up a few times. The rearrangement joins TRBV5-5 to TRBJ1-5; D is perhaps TRBD1 (6 bases). CDR1 and CDR2 from the germline V gene are SGHKS and YYEKEE (reference sequence). V was shortened by 0 bases and J by 0 bases, with 10 bases between the two germline ends. CDR3 size: 16 residues. CDR3: CASSLVGGRSNQPQHF. The CDR3 region has the DNA TGTGCCAGCAGCTTGGTGGGGGGCCGTAGCAATCAGCCCCAGCATTTT.

This sequence joins TRBV7-8 and TRBJ2-1; TRBD2 matches 10 bases. Germline loops: CDR1 SGHVS, CDR2 FQNEAQ. The CDR3 is 16 residues long. Unmatched junction bases numbered 4, after V lost 5 bases and J lost 0 bases. The CDR3 is CASSRTSGISYNEQFF. The CDR3 DNA reads as TGTGCCAGCAGCCGGACTAGCGGAATCTCCTACAATGAGCAGTTCTTC.

The V and J genes are TRBV2 and TRBJ2-3, with D perhaps TRBD2 (6 bases). V was cut by 6 bases and J by 4 bases, with 8 bases left in between. The CDR3 contains 12 residues. CDR1 is SNHLY and CDR2 is FYNNEI in the germline V gene. The CDR3 here is CASRERADTQYF. The CDR3, as DNA: TGTGCCAGCAGGGAGCGGGCAGATACGCAGTATTTT.

The rearrangement links TRBV5-1 to TRBJ2-3; tentatively, D is TRBD1 (6 bases). The ends were cut back, 7 bases at V and 3 bases at J, with 12 bases in the middle. Germline V CDR1 and CDR2: SGHRS, YFSETQ. This CDR3 is 13 amino acids long. CDR3 DNA sequence: TGCGCCAGCCGAAGGGGGTTGACAGATACGCAGTATTTT. Translated: CASRRGLTDTQYF. Looking up the rest from reference TRBV5-1 and TRBJ2-3 gives the full variable domain: KAGVTQTPRYLIKTRGQQVTLSCSPISGHRSVSWYQQTPGQGLQFLFEYFSETQRNKGNFPGRFSGRQFSNSRSEMNVSTLELGDSALYLCASRRGLTDTQYFGPGTRLTVL.

The rearrangement joins TRBV6-5 to TRBJ1-5; 9 positions agree with TRBD1. Germline loops: CDR1 MNHEY, CDR2 SVGAGI. Unmatched junction bases numbered 4, after V lost 5 bases and J lost 5 bases. This CDR3 comprises 14 residues. The CDR3 nucleotides read TGTGCCAGCAGTCCACAGGGGGCAGATCAGCCCCAGCATTTT. Its protein product is CASSPQGADQPQHF.

The chain is built from TRBV7-2 and TRBJ2-2; tentatively, D is TRBD1 (6 bases). This CDR3 spans 16 amino acids. Germline CDR1 and CDR2: SGHTA and FQGNSA. Trimming removed 5 bases from V and 0 bases from J, with 13 bases in between. As DNA, the CDR3 is TGTGCCAGCAGCCTCGGACAGCCCGCGAACACCGGGGAGCTGTTTTTT. Protein sequence: CASSLGQPANTGELFF.

This clone has a handful of counts. The gene calls are TRBV2 and TRBJ2-1, with TRBD1 as a possible D gene (7 bases). The CDR3 covers 13 residues. The germline V gene encodes CDR1 SNHLY and CDR2 FYNNEI. The V end was cut by 7 bases, the J end by 8 bases, with 15 bases between. The CDR3 DNA follows: TGTGCCAGCAACACAGGGGAGCGGGATGAGCAGTTCTTC. Translating gives CASNTGERDEQFF.

This clone has only one observation. The J gene is TRBJ2-7, the V gene TRBV7-8; possibly TRBD1 for D (5 bases). Germline V gene data show CDR1 as SGHVS and CDR2 as FQNEAQ. The ends were cut back, 4 bases at V and 0 bases at J, with 13 bases in the middle. The CDR3 spans 15 residues. The CDR3 is CASSYGHQSSYEQYF. CDR3 nucleotide sequence: TGTGCCAGCAGCTACGGACACCAGAGCTCCTACGAGCAGTACTTC. Filled out from reference TRBV7-8 and TRBJ2-7, the complete variable domain reads GAGVSQSPRYKVAKRGQDVALRCDPISGHVSLFWYQQALGQGPEFLTYFQNEAQLDKSGLPSDRFFAERPEGSVSTLKIQRTQQEDSAVYLCASSYGHQSSYEQYFGPGTRLTVT.

This rearrangement joins TRBV29-1 to TRBJ2-2; maybe TRBD1 (5 bases). The CDR3 length is 11 residues. CDR1 and CDR2 from the germline V gene are SQVTM and ANQGSEA. V was shortened by 6 bases and J by 3 bases, with 5 bases between the two germline ends. The CDR3 nucleotides read TGCAGCGTAGGGGACACCGGGGAGCTGTTTTTT. The encoded protein is CSVGDTGELFF.

The J gene is TRBJ1-1, the V gene TRBV4-1; a possible D gene is TRBD1 (5 bases). The CDR3 sequence is 15 residues long. Germline V gene lookup returns CDR1 MGHRA and CDR2 YSYEKL. Trimming shortened V by 1 base and J by 4 bases, and 13 bases separated the two germline ends. The CDR3: CASSQGAGGGTEAFF. CDR3 coding DNA: TGCGCCAGCAGCCAAGGGGCGGGTGGGGGCACTGAAGCTTTCTTT.

The genes are TRBV7-8 and TRBJ2-5; tentative D call: TRBD1 (6 bases). This CDR3 comprises 16 residues. Germline V gene data show CDR1 as SGHVS and CDR2 as FQNEAQ. Between the trimmed V and J ends, which lost 5 bases and 2 bases, there was a span of 18 bases. CDR3 residues: CASSLPWGRLQETQYF. The CDR3, as DNA: TGTGCCAGCAGCCTGCCTTGGGGGCGCCTACAAGAGACCCAGTACTTC. The entire variable domain, with the rest obtained from reference TRBV7-8 and TRBJ2-5, is as follows: GAGVSQSPRYKVAKRGQDVALRCDPISGHVSLFWYQQALGQGPEFLTYFQNEAQLDKSGLPSDRFFAERPEGSVSTLKIQRTQQEDSAVYLCASSLPWGRLQETQYFGPGTRLLVL.

This chain joins TRBV27 and TRBJ1-2; the D gene is possibly TRBD1 (5 bases). The CDR3 covers 13 residues. With 6 bases removed from V and 4 bases from J, the gap between germline ends came to 12 bases. Germline lookup yields CDR1 MNHEY and CDR2 SMNVEV (reference sequence). The CDR3 DNA reads as TGTGCCAGCAGACCCCGGGGCCTCTATGGCTACACCTTC. It translates to CASRPRGLYGYTF.

The J gene is TRBJ1-3, the V gene TRBV19, with D possibly TRBD1 on 6 matching bases. The V end lost 4 bases, the J end lost 8 bases, and 15 bases lay between the germline ends. Looked up from germline, CDR1 is LNHDA and CDR2 is SQIVND (reference sequence). The CDR3 spans 14 residues. The CDR3 DNA reads as TGTGCCAGTAGTAGACGGGACATCGGAGACACCATATATTTT. It yields the protein CASSRRDIGDTIYF.

V gene TRBV28 combines with J gene TRBJ2-2, with D perhaps matching TRBD2 (6 bases). This CDR3 has 16 amino acids. Trimming took off 1 base at V and 5 bases at J, with 14 bases between the two ends. Looked up from germline, CDR1 is MDHEN and CDR2 is SYDVKM. DNA for the CDR3: TGTGCCAGCAGTTTATCTTGGCCGGGGAGGACCGGGGAGCTGTTTTTT. This gives the protein CASSLSWPGRTGELFF. Drawing the rest from reference TRBV28 and TRBJ2-2, the complete variable domain is DVKVTQSSRYLVKRTGEKVFLECVQDMDHENMFWYRQDPGLGLRLIYFSYDVKMKEKGDIPEGYSVSREKKERFSLILESASTNQTSMYLCASSLSWPGRTGELFFGEGSRLTVL.

This clone was counted between two and nine times. The rearrangement joins TRBV15 to TRBJ1-5, with D perhaps matching TRBD1 (5 bases). The CDR3 length is 12 residues. V gave up 5 bases and J gave up 4 bases, with 6 bases separating them. Germline values: CDR1 LNHNV, CDR2 YYDKDF (reference sequence). The CDR3 coding sequence is TGTGCCACCAGCCCAGGGAATCAGCCCCAGCATTTT. Amino acid sequence: CATSPGNQPQHF.

The chain links TRBV18 to TRBJ2-7; D call uncertain. CDR1 is KGHSH and CDR2 is LQKENI in the germline V gene. This CDR3 comprises 11 residues. Trimming stripped 3 bases from V and 2 bases from J, with 2 bases between. The CDR3 region has the DNA TGTGCCAGCTCACCGCCCTACGAGCAGTACTTC. Amino acids: CASSPPYEQYF.

Note on this clone: Other nucleotide sequences in the sample specify the same CDR3. CDR3 DNA sequence: TGTGCCAGCTCACCAGATCTGAACACTGAAGCTTTCTTT. Translation: CASSPDLNTEAFF. The chain uses TRBV18 and TRBJ1-1; the D is unclear. CDR1 and CDR2 from the germline V gene are KGHSH and LQKENI. V lost 2 bases and J 0 bases, leaving 4 bases between the germline ends. This CDR3 comprises 13 residues.